This record concerns one TCR beta chain sequence. Unsorted samples used tens of millions of PBMCs for genomic DNA. The CDR3 totals 16 residues. Per the germline V gene, CDR1 is MGHDK and CDR2 is SYGVNS. V gave up 4 bases and J gave up 5 bases; unmatched junction bases: 6. The source of the sample is a study of shared clonotypes between healthy human individuals. Data came from immunoSEQ multiplex PCR; TCRdb stores just in-frame clones and leaves some out. Here the sample spans about half a million clones, roughly 83% being singletons. V usage is TRBV25-1 and J usage is TRBJ2-5, with 14 bases matching TRBD2. The receptor's source is a woman in her forties in good health. Some clones in this sample may be carry-over from other donors' samples. Sequenced input: PBMCs. For the CDR3, the DNA is TGTGCCAGCAGTGGGGGGGGACTAGCGGGAGTTGAGACCCAGTACTTC. Protein: CASSGGGLAGVETQYF.